This TCR beta chain was documented in a study of kidney transplant recipient with SARS-CoV-2 infection. In its sample, this clonotype was seen a few times. Via MiXCR, TCRdb re-called the reads, giving one row per CDR3 protein. The sample shows under 250,000 distinct CDR3 sequences, 25% to 35% of them seen only once. The TCR was taken from a male patient in his thirties who had COVID-19 and was a kidney transplant recipient. Among the T cells, some may be from the graft donor. The material sequenced was a blood sample, taken at baseline and on roughly day 110 from a kidney transplant recipient.

CDR3 residues: CATSRAYREWGTEAFF. CDR3 DNA: TGTGCCACCAGCAGAGCCTACAGAGAATGGGGCACTGAAGCTTTCTTT. This rearrangement joins TRBV15 to TRBJ1-1; D remains ambiguous. Germline CDR1 LNHNV, CDR2 YYDKDF (reference sequence). The CDR3 length is 16 residues. Trimming cost V 1 base and J 4 bases, with 16 bases left between them.